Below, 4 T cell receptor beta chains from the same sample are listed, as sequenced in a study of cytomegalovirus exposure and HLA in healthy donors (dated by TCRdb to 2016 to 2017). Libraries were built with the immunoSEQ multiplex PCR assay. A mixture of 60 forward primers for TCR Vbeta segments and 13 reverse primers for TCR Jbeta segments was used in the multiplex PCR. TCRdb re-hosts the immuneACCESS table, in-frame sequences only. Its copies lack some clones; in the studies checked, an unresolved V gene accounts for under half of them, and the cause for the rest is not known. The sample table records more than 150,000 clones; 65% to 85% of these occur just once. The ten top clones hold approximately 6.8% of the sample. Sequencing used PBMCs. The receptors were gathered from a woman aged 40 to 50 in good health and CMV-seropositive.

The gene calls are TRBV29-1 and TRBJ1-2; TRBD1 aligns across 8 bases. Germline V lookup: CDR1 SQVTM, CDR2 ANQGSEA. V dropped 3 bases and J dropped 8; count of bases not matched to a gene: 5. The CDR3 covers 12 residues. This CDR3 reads CSVEGQERGYTF. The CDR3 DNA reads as TGCAGCGTTGAGGGACAGGAGAGGGGCTACACCTTC.

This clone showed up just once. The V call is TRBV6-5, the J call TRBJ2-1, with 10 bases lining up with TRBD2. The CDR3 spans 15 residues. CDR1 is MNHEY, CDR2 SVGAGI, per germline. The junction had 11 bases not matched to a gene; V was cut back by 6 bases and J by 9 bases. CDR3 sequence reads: CASRPTGLAYSEQFF. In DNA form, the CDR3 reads TGTGCCAGCAGACCTACGGGACTAGCGTATAGTGAGCAGTTCTTC.

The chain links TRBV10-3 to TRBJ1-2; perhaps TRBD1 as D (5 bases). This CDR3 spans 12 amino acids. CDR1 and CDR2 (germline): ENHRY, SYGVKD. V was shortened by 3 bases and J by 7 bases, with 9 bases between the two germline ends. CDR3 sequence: CAISESGFGYTF. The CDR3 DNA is TGTGCCATCAGTGAATCAGGGTTTGGCTACACCTTC.

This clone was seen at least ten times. The CDR3 DNA follows: TGTGCCAGCAGCCTCAAGAGGGATCCTATGGACGAGCAGTACTTC. Encoded protein: CASSLKRDPMDEQYF. The J gene is TRBJ2-7, the V gene TRBV14, with D possibly TRBD2 on 5 matching bases. There are 15 residues in the CDR3. V gave up 4 bases and J gave up 5 bases, with 18 bases separating them. Germline V gene sequence: CDR1 SGHDN, CDR2 FVKESK. The complete variable domain, with remaining parts taken from reference TRBV14 and TRBJ2-7, reads EAGVTQFPSHSVIEKGQTVTLRCDPISGHDNLYWYRRVMGKEIKFLLHFVKESKQDESGMPNNRFLAERTGGTYSTLKVQPAELEDSGVYFCASSLKRDPMDEQYFGPGTRLTVT.